This TCR beta chain came from a study of blood T cells in healthy people across ages (dated by TCRdb to between 2015 and 2016). About the full investigation: In model experiments, template switching captured about one uniquely barcoded TCR beta cDNA molecule for every two T cells. Using deep sequencing normalized with unique cDNA molecular identifiers, the study measured how TCR beta repertoire diversity changes with age. Donors were grouped into four age groups: young (average roughly 15 years), middle-aged (about 38), aged (approximately 67) and long-lived (approximately 82). Donors of different ages were randomly distributed across sequencing lanes to avoid experimental bias. Using the same blood draw, the study looked at two additional independent replicas of 1 million unique cDNA reads for two donors, one aged 18 to 29 and the other aged 80 or older. The research as a whole found: Compared with the aged group, more naive CD4+ T cells, fewer expanded clones and increased TCR diversity were shown by the long-lived group, suggesting age selection. Because profiling used bulk unsorted PBMCs, naive and antigen-experienced compartments could not be compared conclusively. There was a strong correlation between observed TCR beta diversity and the percentage of naive T cells measured by flow cytometry. The CMV infection status of donors was not known, potentially confounding age-related changes in expanded clonotypes. Estimates of total diversity from one million sequenced T cells were regarded as lower bounds and underestimates. As age increased, observed TCR beta diversity per million T cells dropped in a roughly linear way, and a significant reduction was already evident by age roughly 36.

Remarks on this clonotype: Its recognized antigen is unknown. One junction end does not reproduce the germline sequence, and a read error may be involved.

The approximately 41 donors, aged roughly 6 to 95 years, were systemically healthy Caucasian individuals from Russia. Roughly 10 milliliters of peripheral blood were drawn from each donor into EDTA-treated Vacutainer tubes. PBMCs were isolated by Ficoll-Paque density-gradient centrifugation, with at least 6.5 million obtained per sample. Trizol reagent was used to extract total RNA from the PBMCs, yielding at least 6 micrograms per sample. The percentages of naive CD45RAhigh/CD27high T cells were determined by flow cytometry on a PBMC aliquot from every donor. Library prep was done by 5' RACE. The sequencing machine was an Illumina HiSeq 2500. A second about 7 to 12 cycle PCR used a sample-barcoded 5' primer and a J-beta primer mix. Each TCR beta cDNA molecule received a unique molecular identifier from a template-switch 5' adaptor carrying 12 random nucleotides. Each sample yielded at least 2.5 million CDR3-containing paired-end reads. First-strand cDNA synthesis was performed from all RNA using the Mint cDNA synthesis kit, with priming by a TRBC-specific oligonucleotide. All cDNA was treated with uracil-DNA glycosylase and then went through a first 18-cycle PCR with the universal primers M1SS and BC2_uni_R. The authors' analysis ran thus. Normalization of each sample was performed by random selection of 1 million high-quality reads, each carrying a distinct molecular identifier. Instead of being binned into consensus sequences, reads that shared molecular identifiers were thrown out. MiTCR, run with a Q25 quality threshold and the strictest error-elimination algorithm, handled CDR3 identification, clonotype clustering and error correction. A nonparametric unseen species model with Euler transformation was used to estimate a lower bound on total TCR beta diversity. TCRdb's own reprocessing of the public reads used fastp at Q25 and MiXCR and kept productive beta chains. CDR3 protein duplicates are merged, each entry listing the most common genes and DNA. The V and J calls and clone size come from TCRdb's table, not from the authors' own analysis. Present in this sample are 980,000 or so distinct CDR3 sequences, around 46% of which were seen just once. The ten largest clones represent around an eighth of the sample.

CDR1 is given as ENHRY and CDR2 as SYGVKD, both from the germline V gene. Inclusive of the bounding cysteine and phenylalanine, the CDR3 is 16 residues long. The sequence is cut down to CDR3 DNA, 48 bases in frame from base 1. The receptor's source is a man younger than 45 in good health. The source material was blood. Recombination connected TRBV10-3 to TRBJ2-7, and 7 junction bases match TRBD1. The CDR3 in this case is CVIKGARQGSSYEQYF. DNA sequence: TGTGTCATCAAGGGAGCCCGACAGGGATCATCCTACGAGCAGTACTTC.